This T cell receptor (beta chain) was captured by sequencing in a study of blood T cell repertoires in COVID-19. Across the whole study: Sources were T cells, B-cell-depleted T cells, or PBMCs; the material itself was cDNA or gDNA.

The ends were cut back, 3 bases at V and 4 bases at J, with 9 bases in the middle. The CDR3 loop spans 13 amino acids. The assay was immunoSEQ multiplex PCR, and TCRdb's table has in-frame clones only and misses some. The table shows roughly 260,000 clones, with 88% occurring only once. This clone appeared a few times. Sequencing was performed on peripheral blood. The sequence derives from a man in his fifties or sixties who had recovered from COVID-19. The V call is TRBV12-3 or TRBV12-4, the J call TRBJ1-2, with D unclear. The CDR3 DNA is TGTGCCAGCAGTTTTACTCGAACCTATGGCTACACCTTC. It codes for CASSFTRTYGYTF.